These 15 T cell receptor beta chains were all obtained from the same sample, sequenced in a study of control samples from healthy donors and cancer patients. TCRdb's copy holds only in-frame clones and misses some; the assay was immunoSEQ multiplex PCR. The sample includes 200,000 or so clones, over 90% of them seen just once. The source material was blood. The origin of the receptors is a middle-aged man in good health.

The chain is built from TRBV19 and TRBJ1-4; the match to TRBD1 covers 8 bases. V trimming: 7 bases; J trimming: 8 bases; junction bases outside the gene matches: 12. The CDR3 loop spans 15 amino acids. Germline CDR1 reads LNHDA; CDR2 reads SQIVND (reference sequence). The CDR3 is CASTLLRQGKEKLFF. The DNA for the CDR3 is TGTGCCAGTACCTTATTGCGACAGGGGAAGGAAAAACTGTTTTTT.

The V and J genes are TRBV10-1 and TRBJ2-4, with 9 bases aligning to TRBD1. V lost 7 bases, J lost 9 bases, and 7 bases stayed unmatched. CDR1 and CDR2 from the germline V gene are WNHNN and SYGVQD (reference sequence). The CDR3 consists of 13 residues. CDR3 bases: TGCGCCAGCACCTCGGACAGGGGAGCCATTCAGTACTTC. Translating it yields CASTSDRGAIQYF.

The rearrangement joins TRBV9 to TRBJ2-2; 7 bases are shared with TRBD1. Germline assignment: CDR1 SGDLS and CDR2 YYNGEE. The CDR3 contains 13 residues. Trimming at V came to 3 bases and at J to 9 bases, leaving 5 bases not matched to a gene. The CDR3 here is CASSGYRGRELFF. The CDR3 DNA follows: TGTGCCAGCAGCGGTTACAGGGGTCGGGAGCTGTTTTTT.

The V gene is TRBV7-2, the J gene TRBJ2-7, with D perhaps TRBD2 (5 bases). V was shortened by 5 bases and J by 10 bases, with 12 bases between the two germline ends. The CDR3 covers 11 residues. The germline gives CDR1 SGHTA, CDR2 FQGNSA. The CDR3 bases are TGTGCCAGCAGCATCGGAGGAGGTCAGTACTTC. Amino acid sequence: CASSIGGGQYF. Full variable domain (outside the CDR3, taken from reference TRBV7-2 and TRBJ2-7): GAGVSQSPSNKVTEKGKDVELRCDPISGHTALYWYRQSLGQGLEFLIYFQGNSAPDKSGLPSDRFSAERTGGSVSTLTIQRTQQEDSAVYLCASSIGGGQYFGPGTRLTVT.

The chain is built from TRBV5-1 and TRBJ1-6; D call uncertain. The length of the CDR3 is 17 residues. Germline V gives CDR1 SGHRS, CDR2 YFSETQ. Deletions cut 10 bases from V and 5 bases from J, with 25 bases between. The CDR3 spells CASKVSPGREDNSPLHF. The CDR3 DNA sequence: TGCGCCTCAAAAGTATCCCCAGGCCGGGAGGATAATTCACCCCTCCACTTT.

The chain carries TRBV7-9 and TRBJ1-5; 8 bases map to TRBD1. The germline V gene has CDR1 SEHNR and CDR2 FQNEAQ (reference sequence). Trimming cost V 5 bases and J 5 bases; bases outside gene matches: 5. The CDR3 consists of 14 residues. The CDR3 sequence is CASSPDREHQPQHF. For the CDR3, the DNA is TGTGCCAGCAGCCCGGACAGGGAACATCAGCCCCAGCATTTT.

The V gene is TRBV5-5, the J gene TRBJ2-3; D ambiguous. The V end lost 4 bases, the J end lost 5 bases, and 8 bases lay between the germline ends. Germline assignment: CDR1 SGHKS and CDR2 YYEKEE (reference sequence). The CDR3 contains 12 residues. Here the CDR3 DNA reads TGTGCCAGCAGCCTGAACCGAGATACGCAGTATTTT. The encoded protein is CASSLNRDTQYF.

The chain carries TRBV9 and TRBJ2-5; TRBD1 agrees at 9 bases. Losses at the gene ends were 4 bases for V and 5 bases for J; bases not matched to a gene: 6. Germline lookup yields CDR1 SGDLS and CDR2 YYNGEE. The CDR3 covers 14 residues. In nucleotides, the CDR3 is TGTGCCAGCAGCAAACAGGGGGCTTCGGAGACCCAGTACTTC. It is translated as CASSKQGASETQYF.

J is TRBJ2-3 and V is TRBV30; 7 bases line up with TRBD2. Trimming at V came to 2 bases and at J to 2 bases, leaving 7 bases not matched to a gene. CDR1 is GTSNPN and CDR2 is SVGIG in the germline V gene (reference sequence). This CDR3 contains 15 residues. The CDR3 sequence: CAWSIGLGATDTQYF. CDR3 bases: TGTGCCTGGAGTATCGGACTAGGCGCCACAGATACGCAGTATTTT.

The rearrangement uses TRBV13 and TRBJ1-3; 9 bases are shared with TRBD1. The J segment lost 0 bases and the V segment lost 2 bases, leaving 8 bases of the junction unmatched. This CDR3 has 18 residues. Germline CDR1 reads PRHDT; CDR2 reads FYEKMQ (reference sequence). CDR3 amino acids: CASSLTRGTGHSGNTIYF. CDR3 nucleotide sequence: TGTGCCAGCAGCTTAACCCGTGGGACAGGGCACTCTGGAAACACCATATATTTT.

The chain carries TRBV4-3 and TRBJ1-1; D not resolved. Trimming took 0 bases from V and 8 from J, leaving 13 bases between them. Germline CDR1 and CDR2: LGHNA and YSLEER. The CDR3 runs to 14 residues. CDR3 loop: CASSQDQYGREAFF. In DNA form, the CDR3 reads TGCGCCAGCAGCCAAGATCAATATGGGAGAGAAGCTTTCTTT.

This clone was recorded once. The chain recombines TRBV5-4 with TRBJ1-3; TRBD1 is a possible D gene (6 bases). V was shortened by 0 bases and J by 0 bases, with 7 bases between the two germline ends. The CDR3 has 15 amino acids. CDR1 and CDR2 (germline): SGHNT, YYREEE (reference sequence). The CDR3 bases are TGTGCCAGCAGCTTGGGACAGGCCTCTGGAAACACCATATATTTT. This codes for CASSLGQASGNTIYF. Combining the CDR3 with reference TRBV5-4 and TRBJ1-3 gives the whole variable domain ETGVTQSPTHLIKTRGQQVTLRCSSQSGHNTVSWYQQALGQGPQFIFQYYREEENGRGNFPPRFSGLQFPNYSSELNVNALELDDSALYLCASSLGQASGNTIYFGEGSWLTVV.

This sequence joins TRBV19 and TRBJ2-4; TRBD1 or TRBD2 may be the D gene (5 bases each). Germline V gene data show CDR1 as LNHDA and CDR2 as SQIVND (reference sequence). The CDR3 sequence is 15 residues long. V dropped 10 bases and J dropped 0 bases, with 16 bases sitting between them. CDR3 residues: CATQDRGRAKNIQYF. CDR3 nucleotide sequence: TGTGCCACTCAAGATCGGGGCAGAGCCAAAAACATTCAGTACTTC.

The CDR3 DNA follows: TGTGCCAGCAGCGTAGTAACCTACGAGCAGTACTTC. Its translation: CASSVVTYEQYF. This chain connects TRBV28 to TRBJ2-7; D ambiguous. The V end lost 6 bases, the J end lost 2 bases, and 8 bases lay between the germline ends. In germline, CDR1 is MDHEN, CDR2 SYDVKM. CDR3 size: 12 residues. Filled out from reference TRBV28 and TRBJ2-7, the complete variable domain reads DVKVTQSSRYLVKRTGEKVFLECVQDMDHENMFWYRQDPGLGLRLIYFSYDVKMKEKGDIPEGYSVSREKKERFSLILESASTNQTSMYLCASSVVTYEQYFGPGTRLTVT.

CDR3 protein: CASTKVLNTEAFF. CDR3 nucleotides: TGTGCCAGCACTAAGGTTTTGAACACTGAAGCTTTCTTT. The chain employs TRBV3-1 (or the pseudogene TRBV3-2) and TRBJ1-1; no reliable D call. Trimming left V 7 bases short and J 0 bases short, with 9 bases between. Germline V lookup: CDR1 LGHDT, CDR2 YNNKEL (reference sequence). The CDR3 contains 13 residues.